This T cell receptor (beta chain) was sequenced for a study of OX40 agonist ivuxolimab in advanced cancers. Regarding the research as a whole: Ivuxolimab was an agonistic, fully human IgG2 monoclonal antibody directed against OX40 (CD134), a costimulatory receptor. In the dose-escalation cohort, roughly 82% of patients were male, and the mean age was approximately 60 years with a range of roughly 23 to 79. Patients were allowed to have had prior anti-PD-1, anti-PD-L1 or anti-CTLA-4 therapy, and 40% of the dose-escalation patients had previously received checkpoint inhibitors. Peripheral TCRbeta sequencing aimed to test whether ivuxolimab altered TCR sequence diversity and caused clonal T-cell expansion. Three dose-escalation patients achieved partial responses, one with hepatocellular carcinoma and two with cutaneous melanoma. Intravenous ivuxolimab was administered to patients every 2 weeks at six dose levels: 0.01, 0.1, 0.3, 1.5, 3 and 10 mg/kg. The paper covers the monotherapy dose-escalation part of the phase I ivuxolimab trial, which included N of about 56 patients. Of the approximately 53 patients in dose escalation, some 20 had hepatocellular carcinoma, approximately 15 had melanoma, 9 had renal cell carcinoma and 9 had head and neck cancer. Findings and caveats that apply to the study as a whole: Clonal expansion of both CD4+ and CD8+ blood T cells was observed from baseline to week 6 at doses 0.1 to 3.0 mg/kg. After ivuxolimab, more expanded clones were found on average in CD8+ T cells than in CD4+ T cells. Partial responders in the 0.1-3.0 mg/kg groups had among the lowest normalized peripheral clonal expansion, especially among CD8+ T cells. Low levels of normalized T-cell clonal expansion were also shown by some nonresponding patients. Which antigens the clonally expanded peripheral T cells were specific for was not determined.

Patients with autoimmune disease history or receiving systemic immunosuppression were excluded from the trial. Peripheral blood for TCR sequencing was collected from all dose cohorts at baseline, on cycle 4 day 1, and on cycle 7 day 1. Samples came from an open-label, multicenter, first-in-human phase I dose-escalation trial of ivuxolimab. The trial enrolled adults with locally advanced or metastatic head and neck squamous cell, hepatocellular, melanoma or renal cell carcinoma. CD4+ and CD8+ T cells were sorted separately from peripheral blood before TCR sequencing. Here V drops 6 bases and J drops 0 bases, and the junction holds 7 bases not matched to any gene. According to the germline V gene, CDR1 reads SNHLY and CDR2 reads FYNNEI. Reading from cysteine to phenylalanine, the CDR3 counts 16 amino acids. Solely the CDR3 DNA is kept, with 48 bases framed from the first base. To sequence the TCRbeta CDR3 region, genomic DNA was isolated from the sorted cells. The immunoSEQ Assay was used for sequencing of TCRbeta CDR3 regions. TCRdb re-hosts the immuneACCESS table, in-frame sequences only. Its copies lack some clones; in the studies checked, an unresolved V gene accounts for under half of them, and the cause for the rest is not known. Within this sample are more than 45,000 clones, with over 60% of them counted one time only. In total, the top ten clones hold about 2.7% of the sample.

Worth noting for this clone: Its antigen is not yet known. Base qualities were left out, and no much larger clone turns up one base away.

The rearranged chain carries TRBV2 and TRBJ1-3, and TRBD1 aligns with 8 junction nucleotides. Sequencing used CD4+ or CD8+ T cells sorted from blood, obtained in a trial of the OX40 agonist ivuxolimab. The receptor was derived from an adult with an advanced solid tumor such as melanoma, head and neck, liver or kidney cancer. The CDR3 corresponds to CASSGQGTISGNTIYF. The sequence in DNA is TGTGCCAGCAGCGGACAGGGAACAATCTCTGGAAACACCATATATTTT.